The present T cell receptor (beta chain) was sequenced within a study of CD8+CD57+ T cells in acquired aplastic anemia. Looking at the study overall: Sorted CD4+ and CD8+ cells yielded DNA averaging about 3.1 ug. Where healthy donors were concerned, CD4+ cells averaged approximately 11 million reads. General observations from the study: Patients were compared with controls for CD8+ Simpson's diversity, and no significant difference emerged.

As regards this clonotype: As yet, its antigen is unknown.

TCR beta VDJ and CDR3 were profiled, and genomic DNA was the template. TCRdb itself ran the reads through MiXCR, one entry per CDR3 protein. The profile shows about 210,000 distinct CDR3 sequences, roughly 55% of them singletons. This clonotype originated in a human donor in good health. The sequenced material came from sorted CD4+, CD8+, or CD8+CD57+ T cells (not recorded which) from PBMCs.

The CDR3 is CARTRQGARYGYTF. The DNA of the CDR3 is TGCGCCAGGACGAGACAGGGGGCGCGGTATGGCTACACCTTC. The genes are TRBV10-1 and TRBJ1-2, with 10 positions matching TRBD1. CDR3 length: 14 amino acids. V shed 9 bases, J shed 5 bases, and the junction held 9 bases outside the gene matches. Germline V lookup: CDR1 WNHNN, CDR2 SYGVQD (reference sequence).